This T cell receptor (beta chain) was found in a study of blood T cells in healthy people across ages. Primers used in a second PCR of roughly 6 to 12 cycles were a sample-barcoded 5' primer and a J-beta primer mix. TCRdb used MiXCR to reprocess the 5' RACE reads, holding one entry per CDR3 protein. Of about 930,000 distinct CDR3 sequences listed, approximately 32% are singletons. Germline assignment: CDR1 MNHEY and CDR2 SMNVEV (reference sequence). This CDR3 has 13 amino acids. The same data also went into a second study, on T cells of mothers and their children.

The source material was blood. The receptor comes from a middle-aged woman in good health. The chain couples TRBV27 to TRBJ2-7, with D hard to call. The J call could be wrong; TRBJ2-5 is a better fit for the DNA end. CDR3: CASTSWGSETQYF. CDR3 nucleotide sequence: TGTGCCAGCACGTCCTGGGGTTCAGAGACCCAGTACTTC.